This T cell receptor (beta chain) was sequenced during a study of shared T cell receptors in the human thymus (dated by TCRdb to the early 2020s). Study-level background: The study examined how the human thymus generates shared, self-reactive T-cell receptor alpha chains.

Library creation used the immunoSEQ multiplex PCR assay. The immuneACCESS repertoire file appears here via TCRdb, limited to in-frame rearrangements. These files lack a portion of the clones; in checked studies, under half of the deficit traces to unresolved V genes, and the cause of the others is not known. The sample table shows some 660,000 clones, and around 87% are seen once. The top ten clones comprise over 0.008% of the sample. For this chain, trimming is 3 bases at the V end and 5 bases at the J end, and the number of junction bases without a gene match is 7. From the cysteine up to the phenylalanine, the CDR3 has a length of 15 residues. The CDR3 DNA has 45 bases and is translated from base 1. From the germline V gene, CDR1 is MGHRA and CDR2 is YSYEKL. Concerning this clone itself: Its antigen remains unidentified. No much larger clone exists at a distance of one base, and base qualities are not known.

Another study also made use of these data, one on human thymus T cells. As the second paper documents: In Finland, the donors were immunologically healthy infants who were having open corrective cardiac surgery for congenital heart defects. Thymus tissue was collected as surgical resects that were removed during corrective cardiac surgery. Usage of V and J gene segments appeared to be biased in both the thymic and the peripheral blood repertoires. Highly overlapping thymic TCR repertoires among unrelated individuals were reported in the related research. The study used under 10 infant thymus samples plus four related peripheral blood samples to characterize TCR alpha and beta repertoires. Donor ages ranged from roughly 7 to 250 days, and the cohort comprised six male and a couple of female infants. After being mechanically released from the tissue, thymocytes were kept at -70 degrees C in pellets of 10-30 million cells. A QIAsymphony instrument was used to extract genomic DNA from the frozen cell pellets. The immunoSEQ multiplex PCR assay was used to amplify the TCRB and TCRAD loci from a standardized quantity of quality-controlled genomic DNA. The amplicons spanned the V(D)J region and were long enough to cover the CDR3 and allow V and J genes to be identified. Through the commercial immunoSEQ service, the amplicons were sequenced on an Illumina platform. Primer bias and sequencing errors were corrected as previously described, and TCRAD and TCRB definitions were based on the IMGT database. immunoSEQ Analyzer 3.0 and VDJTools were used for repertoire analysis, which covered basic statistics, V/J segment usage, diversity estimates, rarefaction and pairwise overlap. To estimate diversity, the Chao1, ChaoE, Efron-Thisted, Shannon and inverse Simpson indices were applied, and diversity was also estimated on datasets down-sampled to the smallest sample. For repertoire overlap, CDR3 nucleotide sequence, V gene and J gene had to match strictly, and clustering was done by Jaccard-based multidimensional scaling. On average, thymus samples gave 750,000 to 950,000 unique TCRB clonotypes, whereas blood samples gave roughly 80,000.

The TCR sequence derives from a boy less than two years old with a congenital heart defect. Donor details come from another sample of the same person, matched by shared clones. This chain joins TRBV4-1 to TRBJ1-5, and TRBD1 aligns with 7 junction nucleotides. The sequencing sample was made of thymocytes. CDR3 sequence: CASSHVDREDQPQHF. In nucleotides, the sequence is TGCGCCAGCAGCCATGTTGACAGGGAGGATCAGCCCCAGCATTTT.